The rows below give T cell receptor beta chains drawn from one sample of a study of CD8+ T cells in alopecia areata. Data came from immunoSEQ multiplex PCR; TCRdb stores just in-frame clones and leaves some out. The sample lists around 190,000 clones; more than 55% were seen once. The sample here was CD4+ T cells sorted from blood, taken at week 4, from a patient treated with tofacitinib. The receptor source for this set is a human donor with alopecia areata. The CDR3 runs from the conserved cysteine through the conserved F or W. A D gene is named only where the DNA matches it firmly. Clone size is stated in some rows and not others, as once, few, many or a class when expanded.

j_call v_call d_call clone_size cdr3_aa cdr3_nt
TRBJ2-7 TRBV23-1 - - CASPLRTVPRPISYEQYF TGCGCCAGCCCTCTCCGGACAGTACCTAGACCGATCTCCTACGAGCAGTACTTC
TRBJ2-5 TRBV5-1 TRBD1 few CASSQTGGQETQYF TGCGCCAGCAGCCAGACAGGGGGACAAGAGACCCAGTACTTC
TRBJ2-5 TRBV18 - - CASSPSGPLGFGTQYF TGTGCCAGCTCACCTTCCGGGCCGCTGGGATTCGGGACCCAGTACTTC
TRBJ2-1 TRBV29-1 - - CSVEDRSRGLRRGYNEQFF TGCAGCGTTGAAGATCGGAGCAGGGGACTCAGGCGCGGATACAATGAGCAGTTCTTC
TRBJ2-2 TRBV5-1 - - CASRRSDRNTGELFF TGCGCCAGCAGGCGGTCCGACAGGAACACCGGGGAGCTGTTTTTT
TRBJ1-4 TRBV5-5 - - CASSSPGGTNEKLFF TGTGCCAGCAGCAGCCCGGGGGGCACTAATGAAAAACTGTTTTTT
TRBJ2-7 TRBV18 - - CASSRGAEREQYF TGTGCCAGCTCACGAGGGGCTGAGCGGGAGCAGTACTTC
TRBJ2-1 TRBV14 - - CASSQEVGPYNEQFF TGTGCCAGCAGCCAAGAGGTGGGCCCCTACAATGAGCAGTTCTTC
TRBJ2-7 TRBV29-1 - few CSVRDQGGTYEQYF TGCAGCGTCCGGGACCAGGGGGGCACCTACGAGCAGTACTTC
TRBJ2-7 TRBV29-1 TRBD1 - CSVENRGYEQYF TGCAGCGTTGAAAACAGGGGCTACGAGCAGTACTTC
TRBJ2-6 TRBV10-3 - few CAISRGSGANVLTF TGTGCCATTTCCAGGGGCTCTGGGGCCAACGTCCTGACTTTC
TRBJ1-3 TRBV30 - - CAWSEGTSSGNTIYF TGTGCCTGGAGTGAGGGGACCAGCTCTGGAAACACCATATATTTT
TRBJ2-1 TRBV29-1 TRBD1 - CSVEGPTGRNEQFF TGCAGCGTTGAGGGGCCGACAGGGCGCAATGAGCAGTTCTTC
TRBJ2-1 TRBV30 - - CAWSVGHYNEQFF TGTGCCTGGAGTGTCGGGCACTACAATGAGCAGTTCTTC
TRBJ2-6 TRBV5-1 - once CASSLDGSGANVLTF TGCGCCAGCAGCTTGGATGGGTCTGGGGCCAACGTCCTGACTTTC
TRBJ2-1 TRBV5-1 - - CASSFLNEQFF TGCGCCAGCAGCTTTTTAAATGAGCAGTTCTTC
TRBJ2-2 TRBV7-2 TRBD1 - CASSEDRWRTGELFF TGTGCCAGCAGCGAGGACAGGTGGAGAACCGGGGAGCTGTTTTTT
TRBJ2-5 TRBV28 - few CASRPTGTAQETQYF TGTGCCAGCAGACCTACAGGGACTGCCCAAGAGACCCAGTACTTC
TRBJ1-1 TRBV7-9 - - CASSLESHLNTEAFF TGTGCCAGCAGCTTAGAGTCACATTTGAACACTGAAGCTTTCTTT
TRBJ2-1 TRBV6-5 TRBD2 - CASSRLANVYNEQFF TGTGCCAGCAGCCGACTAGCGAATGTTTACAATGAGCAGTTCTTC
TRBJ1-2 TRBV7-2 TRBD1 few CASSLTGGYGYTF TGTGCCAGCAGCTTGACAGGGGGCTATGGCTACACCTTC
TRBJ2-3 TRBV30 - - CALVDWGLVTDTQYF TGTGCCTTGGTGGACTGGGGGTTGGTCACAGATACGCAGTATTTT
TRBJ2-1 TRBV27 - few CASSLSGPNIFRQFF TGTGCCAGCAGTTTGTCAGGCCCGAACATTTTTAGGCAGTTCTTC
TRBJ2-7 TRBV27 - - CASSLFRGDEQYF TGTGCCAGCAGTTTATTTAGGGGGGACGAGCAGTACTTC
TRBJ2-3 TRBV11-1 TRBD2 - CASSLRGRTDTQYF TGTGCCAGCAGTCTTCGCGGGAGGACAGATACGCAGTATTTT
TRBJ1-5 TRBV6-1 - - CASSILYQPQHF TGTGCCAGCAGTATTTTGTATCAGCCCCAGCATTTT
TRBJ2-3 TRBV5-4 TRBD1 - CASSWTGGRDTQYF TGTGCCAGCAGCTGGACAGGGGGCAGGGATACGCAGTATTTT
TRBJ2-5 TRBV5-4 TRBD2 - CASSSASGETLAQYF TGTGCCAGCAGCTCAGCTAGCGGGGAGACTTTGGCCCAGTACTTC
TRBJ2-1 TRBV7-9 - once CASSPGNGDEQFF TGTGCCAGCAGCCCCGGAAATGGGGATGAGCAGTTCTTC
TRBJ2-7 TRBV4-2 - few CASSQDSTLISEQYF TGTGCCAGCAGCCAAGACTCGACTTTAATATCCGAGCAGTACTTC
TRBJ2-5 TRBV29-1 TRBD2 - CSGGLTSGRYQETQYF TGCAGCGGGGGCCTAACTAGCGGGAGGTACCAAGAGACCCAGTACTTC
TRBJ2-1 TRBV27 TRBD2 - CASSYASGSGYNEQFF TGTGCCAGCAGTTACGCTAGCGGGAGTGGATACAATGAGCAGTTCTTC
TRBJ1-2 TRBV29-1 TRBD1 - CSVLTGAYGYTF TGCAGCGTTTTGACAGGGGCCTATGGCTACACCTTC
TRBJ2-7 TRBV30 - - CAWSQQGLIYEQYF TGTGCCTGGAGTCAACAGGGTCTAATTTACGAGCAGTACTTC
TRBJ2-5 TRBV29-1 - - CSVGGGQETQYF TGCAGCGTTGGAGGGGGACAAGAGACCCAGTACTTC
TRBJ2-5 TRBV5-1 TRBD2 - CASSPRLAETQYF TGCGCCAGCAGCCCCCGACTAGCGGAGACCCAGTACTTC
TRBJ2-7 TRBV11-2 - few CASSLGRWLSYEQYF TGTGCCAGCAGCTTGGGACGGTGGCTTTCCTACGAGCAGTACTTC
TRBJ1-2 TRBV5-1 - - CASSTNLGENGYTF TGCGCCAGCAGCACGAACCTGGGGGAGAATGGCTACACCTTC
TRBJ1-1 TRBV5-1 - few CASSLFPGNTEAFF TGCGCCAGCAGCTTGTTCCCGGGGAACACTGAAGCTTTCTTT
TRBJ1-1 TRBV4-2 TRBD1 - CASRRTGDRTEAFF TGTGCCAGCAGACGGACAGGGGATCGGACTGAAGCTTTCTTT
TRBJ2-3 TRBV14 TRBD2 - CASSQDLAGVRDTQYF TGTGCCAGCAGCCAAGATTTAGCGGGAGTCAGAGATACGCAGTATTTT
TRBJ1-2 TRBV11-2 - - CASSIGGYGYTF TGTGCCAGCAGCATAGGGGGCTATGGCTACACCTTC
TRBJ2-1 TRBV6-5 - - CASQRKAEQFF TGTGCCAGCCAGCGGAAAGCGGAGCAGTTCTTC
TRBJ2-5 TRBV29-1 - - CSVEDPPETQYF TGCAGCGTTGAAGACCCCCCAGAGACCCAGTACTTC
TRBJ2-5 TRBV19 TRBD1 - CASSSPEDRGRETQYF TGTGCCAGTAGTTCCCCGGAGGACAGGGGACGAGAGACCCAGTACTTC
TRBJ2-5 TRBV29-1 - - CSADRETQYF TGCAGCGCAGATAGGGAGACCCAGTACTTC
TRBJ1-2 TRBV4-2 - few CASSLYRDANYGYTF TGTGCCAGCAGCCTATACAGGGACGCTAACTATGGCTACACCTTC
TRBJ2-7 TRBV6-5 - - CASSYLQTPPREQYF TGTGCCAGCAGTTACTTACAGACGCCCCCTCGGGAGCAGTACTTC
TRBJ2-3 TRBV5-1 - - CASSLVGGRTDTQYF TGCGCCAGCAGCTTGGTGGGAGGTCGAACAGATACGCAGTATTTT